This T cell receptor beta chain was recorded in a study of T cell responses to AZD1222 COVID-19 vaccine. Clones were sequenced by immunoSEQ multiplex PCR, and TCRdb holds only the in-frame ones, with some missing. The profile covers about 150,000 clones, with about 87% appearing a single time and less than 3.5% taken by the ten largest. The study's findings and limits: An increase in Spike-specific TCR breadth and depth was observed after two AZD1222 doses.

Regarding this clone: The antigen is undetermined.

This receptor was obtained from an adult in good health. The sequencing used peripheral blood, collected on day 0 of AZD1222 vaccination.

The CDR3 DNA reads as TGCGCCAGCAGCCAAGTGCGGGGCCTGGAGCAGTTCTTC. Its translation is CASSQVRGLEQFF. This chain connects TRBV4-3 to TRBJ2-1, with D perhaps TRBD2 (6 bases). The CDR3 sequence is 13 residues long. The germline gives CDR1 LGHNA, CDR2 YSLEER. Between the trimmed V and J ends, which lost 1 base and 10 bases, there was a span of 11 bases.